Following are 12 T cell receptor beta chains from one sample sequenced in a study of cytomegalovirus exposure and HLA in healthy donors. The PCR used 60 Vbeta and 13 Jbeta primers. Method: immunoSEQ multiplex PCR; TCRdb's copy keeps in-frame clones and lacks some. The sample consists of over 150,000 clones, approximately 80% of them appearing once. Sequenced sample: PBMCs. These receptor sequences come from a man younger than 35 in good health and CMV-seronegative.

J is TRBJ2-2 and V is TRBV27, with TRBD2 matching over 8 bases. The CDR3 sequence is 16 residues long. J gave up 2 bases and V 6 bases, and 8 bases lay outside the gene matches. Germline V lookup: CDR1 MNHEY, CDR2 SMNVEV (reference sequence). In DNA, the CDR3 is TGTGCCAGCAGGGAAAGCGGGAGCCGTAACACCGGGGAGCTGTTTTTT. Translation gives CASRESGSRNTGELFF.

J is TRBJ2-2 and V is TRBV4-1; D unclear. CDR1 is MGHRA and CDR2 is YSYEKL in the germline V gene. The V gene lost 4 bases and the J gene lost 8 bases, with 8 bases spanning the gap. The CDR3 is made up of 12 amino acids. This chain's CDR3 is CASSPGPGELFF. CDR3 DNA: TGCGCCAGCAGCCCTGGCCCGGGGGAGCTGTTTTTT.

The chain is built from TRBV7-9 and TRBJ2-3; 9 positions agree with TRBD2. CDR3 length: 15 amino acids. V lost 3 bases and J lost 14; bases outside the gene matches: 15. Looked up from germline, CDR1 is SEHNR and CDR2 is FQNEAQ (reference sequence). The CDR3 DNA sequence: TGTGCCAGCAGCTTCTTCGGTGCTAGCGGGGCCCCGGGGTATTTT. Amino acids: CASSFFGASGAPGYF.

This clone appeared a single time. The chain uses TRBV28 and TRBJ2-7, with 13 bases identical to TRBD2. This CDR3 is 17 amino acids long. The germline V gene has CDR1 MDHEN and CDR2 SYDVKM. The ends lost 5 bases at V and 0 bases at J; junction bases unmatched: 7. In DNA, the CDR3 is TGTGCCAGCAGTAGTGGACTAGCGGGAGAGCGCTCCTACGAGCAGTACTTC. Translated: CASSSGLAGERSYEQYF.

This chain connects TRBV15 to TRBJ2-5; 8 nucleotides match TRBD1. V lost 7 bases to trimming and J lost 3 bases; unmatched junction nucleotides: 10. Germline V lookup: CDR1 LNHNV, CDR2 YYDKDF (reference sequence). The length of the CDR3 is 15 residues. The CDR3 protein is CATNNGDRSEETQYF. The DNA of the CDR3 is TGTGCCACCAACAATGGGGACAGGTCAGAAGAGACCCAGTACTTC.

This clone was seen only once. V and J are TRBV6-6 and TRBJ1-2, with D possibly matching TRBD1 (5 bases). The germline gives CDR1 MNHNY, CDR2 SVGAGI (reference sequence). The CDR3 sequence is 16 residues long. V lost 11 bases to trimming and J lost 6 bases, with 28 bases between them. The CDR3 region has the DNA TGTGCCTCCACGTGGCCTAATACCGCGGGGGGAAATGGCTACACCTTC. This sequence encodes CASTWPNTAGGNGYTF.

The chain joins TRBV1 to TRBJ1-5; TRBD1 reflects the table's D call only, with no check against the DNA. TRBV1 is described as a pseudogene. CDR3 length equals 15 residues. The CDR3 here is CTHWGRPEEIMTQHF. The DNA of the CDR3 is TGCACCCATTGGGGCCGACCCGAGGAAATCATGACCCAGCATTTT.

In its sample, this clone was seen a few times. The genes are TRBV18 and TRBJ1-2; 9 bases are a match to TRBD1. The CDR3 is 12 amino acids. Trimming took 6 bases from V and 8 from J; bases not matched to a gene: 4. Germline assignment: CDR1 KGHSH and CDR2 LQKENI. The chain's CDR3 is CASSAGTGGYTF. The DNA for the CDR3 is TGTGCCAGCTCCGCCGGGACAGGGGGCTACACCTTC.

V is TRBV28 and J is TRBJ1-2; no firm D call. Germline lookup yields CDR1 MDHEN and CDR2 SYDVKM. The V end lost 7 bases, the J end lost 8 bases, and 17 bases lay between the germline ends. The CDR3 consists of 13 residues. The CDR3 reads CASKSSGPWGYTF. CDR3 bases: TGTGCCAGCAAGTCTTCAGGTCCTTGGGGCTACACCTTC.

The CDR3 protein is CASSPPNRDTEAFF. In DNA, the CDR3 is TGTGCCAGCTCACCCCCCAACAGGGACACTGAAGCTTTCTTT. The chain combines TRBV18 with TRBJ1-1; possible D gene TRBD1, 6 bases. V dropped 3 bases and J dropped 3 bases, with 11 bases sitting between them. In germline, CDR1 is KGHSH, CDR2 LQKENI. This CDR3 spans 14 amino acids.

The CDR3 coding sequence is TGTGCCAGCAGCCTAGCGGGAGTGAACACTGAAGCTTTCTTT. Protein product: CASSLAGVNTEAFF. The chain carries TRBV11-2 and TRBJ1-1; D gene ambiguous. This CDR3 spans 14 amino acids. Germline CDR1 reads SGHAT; CDR2 reads FQNNGV. With 5 bases removed from V and 0 bases from J, the gap between germline ends came to 10 bases. The variable domain in full, completed from reference TRBV11-2 and TRBJ1-1, reads EAGVAQSPRYKIIEKRQSVAFWCNPISGHATLYWYQQILGQGPKLLIQFQNNGVVDDSQLPKDRFSAERLKGVDSTLKIQPAKLEDSAVYLCASSLAGVNTEAFFGQGTRLTVV.

V usage is TRBV29-1 and J usage is TRBJ2-3; perhaps TRBD1 as D (5 bases). Trimming took 7 bases from V and 2 from J, leaving 25 bases between them. CDR3 length: 17 amino acids. Germline V gene data show CDR1 as SQVTM and CDR2 as ANQGSEA. CDR3 nucleotides: TGCAGCGCCCACGGGCAGGGCTTAGATTCTACCACAGATACGCAGTATTTT. Protein: CSAHGQGLDSTTDTQYF.